This TCR beta chain originates from a study of Graves' ophthalmopathy and Graves' hyperthyroidism. Overall study context: Over 18 months of follow-up, stable hyperthyroidism required that no ophthalmopathy appear.

From RNA, the CDR3 regions of TCR beta chains were amplified and sequenced. The workflow started with a first-round RT-PCR run with HTBI primers and then moved on to a second-round multiplex PCR. TCRdb fed the multiplex PCR reads into MiXCR, producing one record per CDR3 protein. The data show around 1,000,000 distinct CDR3 sequences, about 38% seen once. Germline CDR1 reads ENHRY; CDR2 reads SYGVKD. This CDR3 contains 14 residues. Trimming took 10 bases from V and 4 from J; bases not matched to a gene: 9. Many counts were recorded for this clonotype. Its matching antigen is unknown. General observations from the study: In blood, most expanded thyroid clonotypes above 0.001 frequency were also detected.

Sequencing input: peripheral blood or thyroid tissue (not recorded which). The source of this sequence is an adult man with Graves' hyperthyroidism. The V gene is TRBV10-3, the J gene TRBJ2-7; 11 bases match TRBD2. The CDR3 coding sequence is TGTGCCACCCACGCCGGGACTAGCGGTTACGAGCAGTACTTC. Translating gives CATHAGTSGYEQYF.